This TCR beta chain is from a study of T cell changes during pregnancy in multiple sclerosis. The V gene's germline CDR1 is SGHTA and CDR2 FQGNSA. V gave up 4 bases and J gave up 2 bases, with 2 bases separating them. The CDR3 covers 11 residues. This table comes from immunoSEQ multiplex PCR, and its TCRdb copy is limited to in-frame clones, with some not included. The sample holds 100,000 or so clones, 91% seen once. The chain links TRBV7-2 to TRBJ2-5; no clear D gene. The clonotype comes from a female donor with multiple sclerosis, enrolled in a pregnancy study. The source was peripheral blood, collected in the second trimester of pregnancy. CDR3 protein: CASSSQETQYF. The CDR3 DNA is TGTGCCAGCAGCTCGCAAGAGACCCAGTACTTC.